These 22 T cell receptor beta chains originate from one sample sequenced in a study of spatial heterogeneity in lung cancer. TCRdb analysed the 5' RACE reads with MiXCR anew, one entry per CDR3 protein. The table shows 85,000 to 100,000 distinct CDR3 sequences, with 15% to 20% occurring only once. The time point: blood at routine non-recurrence follow-up after resection. The source was PBMCs, collected at follow-up. All receptors come from a male donor with early-stage non-small cell lung cancer.

The V and J genes are TRBV20-1 and TRBJ2-6; D not certain. This CDR3 is 17 amino acids long. Germline CDR1 reads DFQATT; CDR2 reads SNEGSKA (reference sequence). Trimming pared 6 bases from V and 0 bases from J, leaving 18 bases between. The CDR3 nucleotides are TGCAGTGCCCTCCGCGAGCAGAGGCCCTCTGGGGCCAACGTCCTGACTTTC. It encodes CSALREQRPSGANVLTF.

J is TRBJ2-4 and V is TRBV11-2; D unresolved. The V gene lost 2 bases and the J gene lost 6 bases, with 8 bases spanning the gap. The length of the CDR3 is 13 residues. CDR1 and CDR2 (germline): SGHAT, FQNNGV. Here the CDR3 reads CASSLNSVNIQYF. CDR3 nucleotide sequence: TGTGCCAGCAGCTTAAACAGTGTAAACATTCAGTACTTC.

This rearrangement joins TRBV9 to TRBJ1-1; TRBD1 aligns across 7 bases. Germline CDR1 SGDLS, CDR2 YYNGEE. The CDR3 contains 17 residues. J was trimmed by 0 bases and V by 1 base; bases with no gene match: 9. The DNA of the CDR3 is TGTGCCAGCAGCGTAACGACAGGGAGCAGAATGAACACTGAAGCTTTCTTT. This translates into CASSVTTGSRMNTEAFF.

This chain links TRBV5-1 with TRBJ2-7; D call uncertain. Trimming stripped 4 bases from V and 1 base from J, with 12 bases between. This CDR3 is 14 amino acids long. Germline CDR1 and CDR2: SGHRS and YFSETQ. Here the CDR3 reads CASSPTLGSYEQYF. The CDR3, as DNA: TGCGCCAGCAGCCCGACACTGGGGTCCTACGAGCAGTACTTC.

This clonotype was seen more than once but under ten times. The V call is TRBV13, the J call TRBJ2-5; 9 nucleotides match TRBD1. The CDR3 consists of 13 residues. Germline values: CDR1 PRHDT, CDR2 FYEKMQ (reference sequence). The V segment lost 5 bases and the J segment 4 bases; nucleotides outside the gene matches: 2. The CDR3 protein is CASSAGQGETQYF. In DNA form, the CDR3 reads TGTGCCAGCAGCGCGGGACAGGGAGAGACCCAGTACTTC.

The V call is TRBV30, the J call TRBJ2-3, with D perhaps TRBD1 or TRBD2 (5 bases each). This CDR3 is 12 amino acids long. The V end lost 4 bases, the J end lost 5 bases, and 10 bases lay between the germline ends. Germline values: CDR1 GTSNPN, CDR2 SVGIG (reference sequence). CDR3 coding DNA: TGTGCCTGGACCCCTGGGGGAGATACGCAGTATTTT. This gives the protein CAWTPGGDTQYF.

The chain recombines TRBV15 with TRBJ1-6; no clear D. The germline V gene encodes CDR1 LNHNV and CDR2 YYDKDF (reference sequence). V lost 0 bases and J 7 bases, leaving 7 bases between the germline ends. This CDR3 contains 14 residues. The CDR3 sequence is CATSREVRNSPLHF. The DNA of the CDR3 is TGTGCCACCAGCAGAGAGGTCAGGAATTCACCCCTCCACTTT.

This clonotype was seen a few times. The chain combines TRBV19 with TRBJ1-2; no reliable D call. The CDR3 contains 13 residues. V gave up 7 bases and J gave up 6 bases, with 15 bases separating them. From germline, CDR1 is LNHDA and CDR2 SQIVND (reference sequence). CDR3 DNA sequence: TGTGCCAGTAAGAATAGGGATCGCCATGGCTACACCTTC. Amino acids: CASKNRDRHGYTF.

The chain couples TRBV27 to TRBJ1-3; D not certain. Germline V gives CDR1 MNHEY, CDR2 SMNVEV (reference sequence). V was shortened by 4 bases and J by 4 bases, with 11 bases between the two germline ends. CDR3 length: 14 residues. This CDR3 is CASSSISGGNTIYF. The CDR3 DNA is TGTGCCAGCAGTTCAATAAGCGGAGGAAACACCATATATTTT.

This clonotype was seen more than once but under ten times. The chain is built from TRBV5-1 and TRBJ2-7; D tentatively reads TRBD1 or TRBD2 (6 bases each). The CDR3 sequence is 16 residues long. Trimming shortened V by 0 bases and J by 1 base, and 14 bases separated the two germline ends. Germline V gene lookup returns CDR1 SGHRS and CDR2 YFSETQ. The CDR3 spells CASSLEPGALSYEQYV. Here the CDR3 DNA reads TGCGCCAGCAGCTTGGAACCGGGGGCTCTGTCCTACGAGCAGTACGTC.

J is TRBJ2-1 and V is TRBV5-1; possible D gene TRBD2, 5 bases. Between the trimmed V and J ends, which lost 6 bases and 5 bases, there was a span of 12 bases. Germline V CDR1 and CDR2: SGHRS, YFSETQ. This CDR3 spans 13 amino acids. CDR3 coding DNA: TGCGCCAGCAACGGGAACCAAAACAATGAGCAGTTCTTC. Translation gives CASNGNQNNEQFF.

This chain uses TRBV10-3 with TRBJ2-2, with D possibly matching TRBD1 (6 bases). The CDR3 runs 16 residues. Trimming removed 0 bases from V and 1 base from J, with 9 bases in between. Per the germline V gene, CDR1 is ENHRY and CDR2 is SYGVKD. The DNA of the CDR3 is TGTGCCATCAGTGAGTCCGGCAGGGGGAACACCGGGGAGCTGTTTTTT. This gives the protein CAISESGRGNTGELFF.

The chain couples TRBV12-3 or TRBV12-4 to TRBJ1-2; 11 nucleotides agree with TRBD1. This CDR3 has 15 residues. V was pared by 3 bases and J by 4 bases, with 4 bases of the junction left unmatched. The chain's CDR3 is CASSFGQGAGYGYTF. CDR3 DNA: TGTGCCAGCAGTTTCGGACAGGGGGCAGGCTATGGCTACACCTTC.

This clonotype was seen more than once but under ten times. J is TRBJ1-6 and V is TRBV21-1; the table's D gene call, TRBD1, was not cross checked with the DNA. TRBV21-1 is termed a pseudogene. CDR3 length equals 18 residues. DNA of the CDR3: TGTGCCAGCACCACGGAGGGGGGTGTGAGGTCTTATAATTCACCCCTCCACTTT. This codes for CASTTEGGVRSYNSPLHF.

The rearrangement links TRBV7-8 to TRBJ2-3, with TRBD2 matching over 10 bases. CDR1 is SGHVS and CDR2 is FQNEAQ in the germline V gene. With V trimmed by 6 bases and J by 1 base, 10 bases remained unmatched. The length of the CDR3 is 17 residues. The CDR3 DNA reads TGTGCCAGCAGGCCGCTAGCGGGAGCGGTGGGCACAGATACGCAGTATTTT. Translating gives CASRPLAGAVGTDTQYF. The full variable domain, completed using reference TRBV7-8 and TRBJ2-3, is GAGVSQSPRYKVAKRGQDVALRCDPISGHVSLFWYQQALGQGPEFLTYFQNEAQLDKSGLPSDRFFAERPEGSVSTLKIQRTQQEDSAVYLCASRPLAGAVGTDTQYFGPGTRLTVL.

The chain couples TRBV12-3 or TRBV12-4 to TRBJ2-2; 10 bases fit TRBD2. The CDR3 has 16 residues. J gave up 3 bases and V 4 bases, and 5 bases lay outside the gene matches. The CDR3 is CASSSSGGWDTGELFF. The CDR3 DNA is TGTGCCAGCAGTTCTAGCGGGGGATGGGACACCGGGGAGCTGTTTTTT.

The chain joins TRBV25-1 to TRBJ2-5, with D unresolved. Germline CDR1 MGHDK, CDR2 SYGVNS. Between the trimmed V and J ends, which lost 3 bases and 2 bases, there was a span of 10 bases. The CDR3 runs to 14 residues. The CDR3 loop is CASSDPSRQETQYF. In DNA, the CDR3 is TGTGCCAGCAGTGACCCCTCTAGACAAGAGACCCAGTACTTC.

This clonotype was found a few times. V usage is TRBV5-1 and J usage is TRBJ1-1; D remains ambiguous. V gave up 5 bases and J gave up 4 bases, with 9 bases separating them. This CDR3 contains 12 residues. Germline values: CDR1 SGHRS, CDR2 YFSETQ. The CDR3 loop reads CASRYDTTEAFF. In DNA, the CDR3 is TGCGCCAGCAGATACGACACCACTGAAGCTTTCTTT.

The CDR3 region has the DNA TGTGCCAGCAGTCCCTCGGGGGTCATAGAGCCCCAGCATTTT. Translated, it gives CASSPSGVIEPQHF. This sequence joins TRBV3-1 and TRBJ1-5; D is perhaps TRBD1 (5 bases). The V end lost 6 bases, the J end lost 8 bases, and 17 bases lay between the germline ends. This CDR3 region has 14 residues. The germline V gene encodes CDR1 LGHDT and CDR2 YNNKEL (reference sequence).

CDR3 in DNA: TGCAGTGCTTCTGGGGGATCCTATGGCTACACCTTC. Translating it yields CSASGGSYGYTF. The chain employs TRBV20-1 and TRBJ1-2, with D perhaps matching TRBD1 (5 bases). The CDR3 runs to 12 residues. Trimming pared 5 bases from V and 4 bases from J, leaving 11 bases between. Germline CDR1 is DFQATT and CDR2 is SNEGSKA (reference sequence).

V and J are TRBV6-5 and TRBJ1-4; D ambiguous. The CDR3 extends over 13 amino acids. V was cut by 2 bases and J by 4 bases, with 5 bases left in between. Germline-derived CDR1 and CDR2 are MNHEY and SVGAGI. This CDR3 reads CASSYGVNEKLFF. DNA for the CDR3: TGTGCCAGCAGTTACGGGGTTAATGAAAAACTGTTTTTT.

This clonotype was seen more than once but under ten times. The CDR3 DNA sequence: TGTGCCAGCAGTTTAAGGCAGGGGGGCTGGCCCCAGCATTTT. Translating it yields CASSLRQGGWPQHF. The chain is built from TRBV27 and TRBJ1-5; 7 nucleotides agree with TRBD1. V shed 2 bases and J 9 bases; nucleotides not matched to a gene: 7. This CDR3 has 14 residues. From germline, CDR1 is MNHEY and CDR2 SMNVEV (reference sequence).